Below are 18 T cell receptor beta chains sequenced from a single sample in a study of blood T cell repertoires in COVID-19. Sequencing was performed with immunoSEQ multiplex PCR; in TCRdb, only in-frame clones are kept and a portion is missing. The table includes hundreds of thousands of clones, around nine tenths detected once. The specimen was PBMCs or T cells enriched from blood (not recorded which). These receptors all come from a woman between 45 and 65 years old who had recovered from COVID-19.

CDR3 protein: CAISVRAATDTQYF. CDR3 in DNA: TGTGCCATCAGTGTGCGAGCGGCCACAGATACGCAGTATTTT. The gene calls are TRBV10-3 and TRBJ2-3, with a weak D call TRBD2 (5 bases). V lost 4 bases to trimming and J lost 2 bases, with 10 bases between them. CDR1 and CDR2 from the germline V gene are ENHRY and SYGVKD. The CDR3 is 14 residues long.

This clone appeared a single time. CDR3 DNA: TGTGCCAGCTCACCATGGGAAGACAGATCTCAAGAGACCCAGTACTTC. Encoded protein: CASSPWEDRSQETQYF. This chain uses TRBV18 with TRBJ2-5, with D tentatively TRBD1 (5 bases). The V end was cut by 2 bases, the J end by 2 bases, with 15 bases between. The CDR3 is 16 residues long. From germline, CDR1 is KGHSH and CDR2 LQKENI.

The chain links TRBV7-3 to TRBJ1-1; TRBD1 might be the D (6 bases). The CDR3 runs to 13 residues. The V and J ends lost 4 bases and 7 bases respectively, with 13 bases between them. Germline CDR1 is SGHTA and CDR2 is FQGTGA. Here the CDR3 reads CASSSVSQGEAFF. The CDR3 DNA reads as TGTGCCAGCAGCTCGGTATCACAGGGTGAAGCTTTCTTT.

Turning to this clone: One end of the junction is discordant with germline, which a read error may explain. The gene calls are TRBV7-7 and TRBJ2-2, with TRBD2 matching 12 bases. The CDR3 is 15 amino acids. Germline V gene sequence: CDR1 SSHAT, CDR2 FNYEAQ (reference sequence). CDR3 nucleotides: TGTGCTAGCAGCCCCCTAGCGGGAGGGACCGGGGAGCTGTTTTTT. Translated, it gives CASSPLAGGTGELFF.

The V gene is TRBV11-2, the J gene TRBJ2-7; D unclear. This CDR3 has 12 amino acids. V was cut by 5 bases and J by 7 bases, with 12 bases left in between. Germline lookup yields CDR1 SGHAT and CDR2 FQNNGV. The DNA for the CDR3 is TGTGCCAGCAGCCCCCGGGTAACGGAGCAGTACTTC. It codes for CASSPRVTEQYF.

V and J are TRBV7-8 and TRBJ2-1; D remains unclear. The CDR3 is made up of 15 amino acids. Germline CDR1 is SGHVS and CDR2 is FQNEAQ. V was pared by 3 bases and J by 6 bases, with 15 bases between. CDR3 residues: CASSLQTDNFNEQFF. The CDR3 coding sequence is TGTGCCAGCAGCTTGCAAACAGACAATTTCAATGAGCAGTTCTTC.

The chain carries TRBV7-6 and TRBJ1-6, with 9 bases fitting TRBD1. The length of the CDR3 is 15 residues. The ends lost 5 bases at V and 7 bases at J; junction bases unmatched: 6. CDR1 is SGHVS and CDR2 is FNYEAQ in the germline V gene. CDR3 nucleotide sequence: TGTGCCAGCAGCCGGCGGACAGGGGTAAATTCACCCCTCCACTTT. Translation gives CASSRRTGVNSPLHF.

This chain connects TRBV3-1 (or the pseudogene TRBV3-2) to TRBJ1-1; D remains ambiguous. Germline V gene data show CDR1 as LGHDT and CDR2 as YNNKEL (reference sequence). V was clipped by 8 bases and J by 2 bases, with 12 bases between them. The CDR3 totals 13 residues. CDR3 coding DNA: TGTGCCAGCGGGAGGGAGCACAACACTGAAGCTTTCTTT. Translation: CASGREHNTEAFF.

The rearrangement uses TRBV6-5 and TRBJ2-7; 8 nucleotides line up with TRBD1. After removal of 7 bases from V and 3 bases from J, the junction contained 11 bases not matched to a gene. Germline V gene data show CDR1 as MNHEY and CDR2 as SVGAGI. This CDR3 comprises 15 residues. CDR3: CASIPPGQVNYEQYF. CDR3 nucleotide sequence: TGTGCCAGCATTCCCCCGGGACAGGTGAACTACGAGCAGTACTTC.

V usage is TRBV14 and J usage is TRBJ2-1; perhaps TRBD2 as D (5 bases). With 0 bases removed from V and 5 bases from J, the gap between germline ends came to 5 bases. The CDR3 is 13 residues long. Germline V lookup: CDR1 SGHDN, CDR2 FVKESK. The CDR3 sequence is CASSQELDNEQFF. Here the CDR3 DNA reads TGTGCCAGCAGCCAAGAACTAGACAATGAGCAGTTCTTC.

This clone was recorded once. The chain carries TRBV10-3 and TRBJ2-7; 9 bases agree with TRBD1. Per germline, CDR1 ENHRY and CDR2 SYGVKD. This CDR3 has 14 residues. The V gene end was trimmed by 2 bases and the J gene end by 5 bases; junction bases not matched to a gene: 4. CDR3 region: CAISEPRTGDEQYF. The DNA for the CDR3 is TGTGCCATCAGTGAGCCCCGGACAGGGGACGAGCAGTACTTC.

The CDR3: CASSRRQGVQETQYF. CDR3 nucleotides: TGTGCCAGCTCACGGAGACAGGGGGTCCAAGAGACCCAGTACTTC. This chain connects TRBV18 to TRBJ2-5, with TRBD1 matching 9 bases. V lost 4 bases, J lost 1 base, and 4 bases stayed unmatched. Per the germline V gene, CDR1 is KGHSH and CDR2 is LQKENI. This CDR3 is 15 amino acids long.

This clone has a single count. The chain links TRBV6-5 to TRBJ1-2, with 7 bases aligning to TRBD1. Germline assignment: CDR1 MNHEY and CDR2 SVGAGI. This CDR3 is 15 amino acids long. Trimming cost V 2 bases and J 7 bases; bases outside gene matches: 10. The CDR3 reads CASSYRDRVLGGYTF. The CDR3 DNA sequence: TGTGCCAGCAGTTACCGTGACAGGGTTCTAGGTGGCTACACCTTC.

J is TRBJ2-1 and V is TRBV19; 10 nucleotides match TRBD2. The CDR3 is made up of 15 amino acids. V lost 7 bases to trimming and J lost 10 bases; unmatched junction nucleotides: 13. Germline V gives CDR1 LNHDA, CDR2 SQIVND (reference sequence). The CDR3 DNA is TGTGCCAGTACCCGCACTAGCGGGATTGGCGGGGAGCAGTTCTTC. Translating it yields CASTRTSGIGGEQFF.

This clone was detected a few times. The rearrangement uses TRBV9 and TRBJ2-7; no definite D call. V lost 3 bases to trimming and J lost 1 base, with 11 bases between them. The CDR3 is 14 residues long. The germline CDR1 and CDR2 sequences are SGDLS and YYNGEE. The CDR3 spells CASSDGSGSYEQYF. The DNA of the CDR3 is TGTGCCAGCAGCGACGGCTCAGGTTCCTACGAGCAGTACTTC.

Note on this clone: The sample holds other DNA sequences that translate to the same CDR3. The rearrangement uses TRBV5-1 and TRBJ2-7; the D gene is possibly TRBD1 (5 bases). This CDR3 is 13 amino acids long. Germline CDR1 is SGHRS and CDR2 is YFSETQ. V lost 1 base to trimming and J lost 0 bases, with 5 bases between them. The CDR3 DNA is TGCGCCAGCAGCTTGACAGGCTCCTACGAGCAGTACTTC. This gives the protein CASSLTGSYEQYF.

The V call is TRBV5-1, the J call TRBJ1-4, with D maybe TRBD1 (6 bases). This CDR3 has 14 amino acids. The V end was cut by 3 bases, the J end by 8 bases, with 14 bases between. Germline V gene lookup returns CDR1 SGHRS and CDR2 YFSETQ. The CDR3 is CASSYTGIGEKLFF. Here the CDR3 DNA reads TGCGCCAGCAGCTACACAGGGATCGGGGAAAAACTGTTTTTT. The entire variable domain, with the rest obtained from reference TRBV5-1 and TRBJ1-4, is as follows: KAGVTQTPRYLIKTRGQQVTLSCSPISGHRSVSWYQQTPGQGLQFLFEYFSETQRNKGNFPGRFSGRQFSNSRSEMNVSTLELGDSALYLCASSYTGIGEKLFFGSGTQLSVL.

This chain's CDR3 is CASSPRGFSGNIQYF. CDR3 bases: TGTGCCAGCAGCCCTAGGGGGTTTTCGGGAAACATTCAGTACTTC. The chain links TRBV7-2 to TRBJ2-4; possible D gene TRBD1, 6 bases. V gave up 5 bases and J gave up 6 bases, with 17 bases separating them. CDR1 SGHTA and CDR2 FQGNSA come from the germline V gene. This CDR3 spans 15 amino acids.